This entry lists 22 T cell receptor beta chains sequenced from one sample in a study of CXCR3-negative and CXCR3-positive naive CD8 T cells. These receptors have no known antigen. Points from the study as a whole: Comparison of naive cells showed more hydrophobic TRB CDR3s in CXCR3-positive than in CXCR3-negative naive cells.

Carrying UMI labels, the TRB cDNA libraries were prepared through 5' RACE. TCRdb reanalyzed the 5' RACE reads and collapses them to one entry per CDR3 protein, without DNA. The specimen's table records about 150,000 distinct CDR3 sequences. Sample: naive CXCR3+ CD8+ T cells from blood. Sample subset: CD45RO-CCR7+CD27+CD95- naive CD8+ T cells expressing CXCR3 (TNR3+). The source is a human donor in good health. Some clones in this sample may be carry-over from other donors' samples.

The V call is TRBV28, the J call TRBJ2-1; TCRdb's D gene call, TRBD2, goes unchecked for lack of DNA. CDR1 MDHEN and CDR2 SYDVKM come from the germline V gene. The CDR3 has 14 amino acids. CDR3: CASSFQEGRGEQFF. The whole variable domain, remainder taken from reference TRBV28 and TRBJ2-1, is DVKVTQSSRYLVKRTGEKVFLECVQDMDHENMFWYRQDPGLGLRLIYFSYDVKMKEKGDIPEGYSVSREKKERFSLILESASTNQTSMYLCASSFQEGRGEQFFGPGTRLTVL.

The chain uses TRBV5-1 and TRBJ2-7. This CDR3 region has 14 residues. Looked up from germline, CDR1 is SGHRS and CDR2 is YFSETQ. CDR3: CASSLAVPYYEQYF.

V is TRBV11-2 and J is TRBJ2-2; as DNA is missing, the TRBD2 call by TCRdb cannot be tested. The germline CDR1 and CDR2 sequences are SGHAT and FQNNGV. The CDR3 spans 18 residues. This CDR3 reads CASSLAGGQFINTGELFF.

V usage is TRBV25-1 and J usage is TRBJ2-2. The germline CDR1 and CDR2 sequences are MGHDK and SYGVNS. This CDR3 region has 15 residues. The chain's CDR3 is CASSWGNSNTGELFF.

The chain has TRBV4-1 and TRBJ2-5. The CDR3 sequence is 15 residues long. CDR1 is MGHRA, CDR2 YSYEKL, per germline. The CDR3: CASSQDNGFQETQYF.

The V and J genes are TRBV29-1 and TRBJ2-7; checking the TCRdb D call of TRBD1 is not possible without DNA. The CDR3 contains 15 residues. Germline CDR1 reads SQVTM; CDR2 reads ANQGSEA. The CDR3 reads CSVEGGTGAVYEQYF.

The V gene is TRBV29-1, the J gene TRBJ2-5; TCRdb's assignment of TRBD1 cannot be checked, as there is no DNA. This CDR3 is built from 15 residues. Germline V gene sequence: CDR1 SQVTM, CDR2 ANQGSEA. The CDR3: CSVEGGQAFQETQYF.

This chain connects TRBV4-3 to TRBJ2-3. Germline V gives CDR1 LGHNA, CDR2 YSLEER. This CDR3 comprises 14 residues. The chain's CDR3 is CASSQEPGTDTQYF.

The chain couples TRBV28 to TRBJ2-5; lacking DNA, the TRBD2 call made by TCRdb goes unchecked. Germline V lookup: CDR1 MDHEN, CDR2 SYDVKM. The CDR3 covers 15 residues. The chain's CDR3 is CASSLLQGGQETQYF.

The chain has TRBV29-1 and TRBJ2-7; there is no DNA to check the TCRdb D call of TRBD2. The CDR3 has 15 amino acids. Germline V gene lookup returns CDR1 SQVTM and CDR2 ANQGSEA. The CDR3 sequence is CSVELLAGLSYEQYF.

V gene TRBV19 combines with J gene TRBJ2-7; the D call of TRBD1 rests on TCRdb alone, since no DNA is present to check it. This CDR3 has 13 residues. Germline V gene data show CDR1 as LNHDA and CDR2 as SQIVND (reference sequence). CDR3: CASSPSPVLEQYF.

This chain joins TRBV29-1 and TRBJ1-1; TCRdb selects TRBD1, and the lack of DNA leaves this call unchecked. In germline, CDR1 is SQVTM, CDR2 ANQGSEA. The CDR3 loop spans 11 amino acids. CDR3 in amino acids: CSDRVNTEAFF.

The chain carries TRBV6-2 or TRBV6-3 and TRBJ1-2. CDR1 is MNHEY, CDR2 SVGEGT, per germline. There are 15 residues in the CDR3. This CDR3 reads CASSYSGRSAVGYTF.

The CDR3 sequence is CASSTLSGDTQYF. The chain joins TRBV7-9 to TRBJ2-3. The CDR3 has 13 amino acids. Germline lookup yields CDR1 SEHNR and CDR2 FQNEAQ (reference sequence).

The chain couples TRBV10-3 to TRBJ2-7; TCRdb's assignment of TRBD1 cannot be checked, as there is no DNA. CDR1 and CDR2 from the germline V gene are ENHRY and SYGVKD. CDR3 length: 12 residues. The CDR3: CAITKGAHEQYF.

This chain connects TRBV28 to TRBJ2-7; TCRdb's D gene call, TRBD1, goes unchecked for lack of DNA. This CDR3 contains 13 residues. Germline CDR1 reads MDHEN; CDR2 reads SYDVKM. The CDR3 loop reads CASSLPGGYEQYF.

The CDR3 here is CASSWPTGTGGVEQYF. The V call is TRBV5-5, the J call TRBJ2-7; TCRdb outputs TRBD1, but without DNA this stays unchecked. This CDR3 region has 16 residues. Germline V gene sequence: CDR1 SGHKS, CDR2 YYEKEE (reference sequence). Supplemented by reference TRBV5-5 and TRBJ2-7, the full variable domain reads DAGVTQSPTHLIKTRGQQVTLRCSPISGHKSVSWYQQVLGQGPQFIFQYYEKEERGRGNFPDRFSARQFPNYSSELNVNALLLGDSALYLCASSWPTGTGGVEQYFGPGTRLTVT.

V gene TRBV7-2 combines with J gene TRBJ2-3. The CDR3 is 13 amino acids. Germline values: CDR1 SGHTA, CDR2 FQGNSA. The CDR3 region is CASSLVGTDTQYF.

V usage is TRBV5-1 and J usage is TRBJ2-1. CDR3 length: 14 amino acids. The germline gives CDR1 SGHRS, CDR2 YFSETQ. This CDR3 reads CASSFILRNNEQFF.

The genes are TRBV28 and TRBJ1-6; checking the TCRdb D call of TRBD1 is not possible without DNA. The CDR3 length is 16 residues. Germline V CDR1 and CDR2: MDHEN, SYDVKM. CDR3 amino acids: CASSLPGTGYNSPLHF.

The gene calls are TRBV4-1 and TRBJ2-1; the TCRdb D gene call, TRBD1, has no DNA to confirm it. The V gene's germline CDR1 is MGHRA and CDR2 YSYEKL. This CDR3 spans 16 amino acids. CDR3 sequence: CASSPLGGALHNEQFF.

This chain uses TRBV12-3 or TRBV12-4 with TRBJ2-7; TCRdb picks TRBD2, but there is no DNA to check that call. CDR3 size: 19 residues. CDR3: CASAYLELAGAWTAYEQYF.